The 9 T cell receptor beta chains in this list originate from one sample, sequenced in a study of control samples from healthy donors and cancer patients. The assay was immunoSEQ multiplex PCR, and TCRdb's table has in-frame clones only and misses some. Of around 140,000 clones listed, approximately 89% are singletons. Source material: PBMCs. The source of these receptors is a man in his fifties or sixties with head and neck cancer.

This chain uses TRBV6-5 with TRBJ1-1; D remains unclear. There are 14 residues in the CDR3. Deletions cut 6 bases from V and 0 bases from J, with 11 bases between. In germline, CDR1 is MNHEY, CDR2 SVGAGI. The CDR3 loop reads CASRVGWMNTEAFF. The CDR3 DNA is TGTGCCAGCAGGGTAGGGTGGATGAACACTGAAGCTTTCTTT.

The chain uses TRBV14 and TRBJ1-1, with D uncertain. The CDR3 covers 13 residues. Trimming stripped 4 bases from V and 4 bases from J, with 10 bases between. The germline CDR1 and CDR2 sequences are SGHDN and FVKESK. Written as DNA, the CDR3 is TGTGCCAGCAGCCTGGGTTACCGCACTGAAGCTTTCTTT. This gives the protein CASSLGYRTEAFF.

This chain uses TRBV7-2 with TRBJ2-2; possibly TRBD1 for D (6 bases). V lost 5 bases to trimming and J lost 0 bases, with 10 bases between them. This CDR3 comprises 15 residues. CDR1 and CDR2 from the germline V gene are SGHTA and FQGNSA. Here the CDR3 DNA reads TGTGCCAGCAGCCCCCAGGGGACGAACACCGGGGAGCTGTTTTTT. Translating gives CASSPQGTNTGELFF.

This chain links TRBV7-9 with TRBJ2-2; TRBD2 matches 13 bases. Trimming took 3 bases from V and 3 from J; bases not matched to a gene: 1. CDR1 SEHNR and CDR2 FQNEAQ come from the germline V gene (reference sequence). This CDR3 spans 16 amino acids. The CDR3 sequence: CASSFGLAGDTGELFF. The CDR3 nucleotides read TGTGCCAGCAGCTTCGGACTAGCGGGGGACACCGGGGAGCTGTTTTTT.

The rearrangement uses TRBV3-1 (or the pseudogene TRBV3-2) and TRBJ2-1; TRBD2 agrees at 13 bases. The CDR3 totals 17 residues. The germline gives CDR1 LGHDT, CDR2 YNNKEL (reference sequence). Trimming at V came to 2 bases and at J to 8 bases, leaving 9 bases not matched to a gene. CDR3 DNA sequence: TGTGCCAGCAGCCAACCGGGACTAGCGGGAAACAACTATGAGCAGTTCTTC. This codes for CASSQPGLAGNNYEQFF.

The rearrangement uses TRBV28 and TRBJ1-1; D remains unclear. The CDR3 is 14 amino acids. Trimming removed 3 bases from V and 3 bases from J, with 11 bases in between. The germline V gene has CDR1 MDHEN and CDR2 SYDVKM. CDR3 nucleotide sequence: TGTGCCAGCAGTTTGAGCCAGCGGTACACTGAAGCTTTCTTT. Amino acids: CASSLSQRYTEAFF.

This clone was recorded a few times. The chain is built from TRBV28 and TRBJ1-6, with TRBD1 as a possible D gene (5 bases). V lost 3 bases and J lost 9, with 18 bases in between. The CDR3 is made up of 16 amino acids. The germline gives CDR1 MDHEN, CDR2 SYDVKM. CDR3 nucleotides: TGTGCCAGCAGTTTTATTTCCGTCAGGGAAGGTTCACCCCTCCACTTT. Encoded protein: CASSFISVREGSPLHF.

This rearrangement joins TRBV5-1 to TRBJ2-2; weak D call: TRBD2 (5 bases). Germline V gene data show CDR1 as SGHRS and CDR2 as YFSETQ. Trimming stripped 6 bases from V and 6 bases from J, with 21 bases between. CDR3 size: 16 residues. The CDR3 DNA reads as TGCGCCAGCAACTCAGGCGGTTCGGGGTACCCCGGGGAGCTGTTTTTT. It yields the protein CASNSGGSGYPGELFF. The whole variable domain, filled in from reference TRBV5-1 and TRBJ2-2, reads KAGVTQTPRYLIKTRGQQVTLSCSPISGHRSVSWYQQTPGQGLQFLFEYFSETQRNKGNFPGRFSGRQFSNSRSEMNVSTLELGDSALYLCASNSGGSGYPGELFFGEGSRLTVL.

The chain combines TRBV5-1 with TRBJ1-1, with D uncertain. V lost 0 bases and J 4 bases, leaving 10 bases between the germline ends. The germline CDR1 and CDR2 sequences are SGHRS and YFSETQ. The CDR3 contains 14 residues. CDR3 sequence (DNA): TGCGCCAGCAGCTTGGGTGAGGGTCTCACTGAAGCTTTCTTT. This codes for CASSLGEGLTEAFF.